The 10 T cell receptor beta chains in this list originate from one sample, sequenced in a study of blood T cell repertoires in COVID-19. TCRdb's copy holds only in-frame clones and misses some; the assay was immunoSEQ multiplex PCR. The sample carries about 140,000 clones, approximately 84% recorded once. Sequencing used peripheral blood. The source of these receptors is a woman older than 75 in a cohort sampled during active or convalescent COVID-19.

Concerning this clone itself: Relative to the germline gene, one junction end is altered; a read error may explain this. The V and J genes are TRBV7-7 and TRBJ2-5; 11 positions agree with TRBD2. CDR3 length: 16 amino acids. Germline-derived CDR1 and CDR2 are SSHAT and FNYEAQ (reference sequence). Written as DNA, the CDR3 is TGTGCTAGCAGCGTCGGGACTAGCGGTAGCCAAGAGACCCAGTACTTC. This codes for CASSVGTSGSQETQYF.

The chain couples TRBV6-1 to TRBJ2-7; 7 positions agree with TRBD1. The germline gives CDR1 MNHNS, CDR2 SASEGT. The CDR3 has 13 amino acids. Losses at the gene ends were 5 bases for V and 7 bases for J; bases not matched to a gene: 8. As DNA, the CDR3 is TGTGCCAGCAGTACGGGACAGACGGGGGAGCAGTACGTC. This sequence encodes CASSTGQTGEQYV.

The count of this clone is one. J is TRBJ2-1 and V is TRBV7-3, with 8 bases fitting TRBD2. The CDR3 is 15 residues long. V trimming: 0 bases; J trimming: 8 bases; junction bases outside the gene matches: 6. Germline lookup yields CDR1 SGHTA and CDR2 FQGTGA. In nucleotides, the CDR3 is TGTGCCAGCAGCTTAACCCCCGGGACTAGGGATGAGCAGTTCTTC. This gives the protein CASSLTPGTRDEQFF.

The V and J genes are TRBV5-6 and TRBJ1-1; D possibly corresponds to TRBD1 (5 bases). There are 15 residues in the CDR3. V lost 0 bases, J lost 0 bases, and 9 bases lay in between. Germline values: CDR1 SGHDT, CDR2 YYEEEE. The CDR3 DNA sequence: TGTGCCAGCAGCTTGGGACAGATCATGAACACTGAAGCTTTCTTT. It is translated as CASSLGQIMNTEAFF.

The chain carries TRBV12-2 and TRBJ1-2; the table's D call of TRBD1 was not tested on the DNA. TRBV12-2 corresponds to a pseudogene. The CDR3 runs to 18 residues. The CDR3 region has the DNA TGTGCAAGTCGCCCCGCGATTCACAGGGCCCTCGAGAACTATGGCTACACCTTC. It codes for CASRPAIHRALENYGYTF.

V usage is TRBV2 and J usage is TRBJ1-2; no clear D gene. The CDR3 contains 13 residues. Deletions cut 7 bases from V and 2 bases from J, with 11 bases between. From germline, CDR1 is SNHLY and CDR2 FYNNEI. CDR3 DNA: TGTGCCAGCACCCGAGGGAGGAACTATGGCTACACCTTC. Translated, it gives CASTRGRNYGYTF. Drawing the rest from reference TRBV2 and TRBJ1-2, the complete variable domain is EPEVTQTPSHQVTQMGQEVILRCVPISNHLYFYWYRQILGQKVEFLVSFYNNEISEKSEIFDDQFSVERPDGSNFTLKIRSTKLEDSAMYFCASTRGRNYGYTFGSGTRLTVV.

The V and J genes are TRBV7-9 and TRBJ1-1; TRBD1 agrees at 8 bases. After removal of 4 bases from V and 4 bases from J, the junction contained 8 bases not matched to a gene. Germline values: CDR1 SEHNR, CDR2 FQNEAQ (reference sequence). The CDR3 length is 15 residues. CDR3 sequence (DNA): TGTGCCAGCAGCTCCGAGGACAGGGTTGGCACTGAAGCTTTCTTT. Its protein is CASSSEDRVGTEAFF.

The chain is built from TRBV7-2 and TRBJ2-1; 8 bases agree with TRBD1. With V trimmed by 5 bases and J by 15 bases, 15 bases remained unmatched. Germline V lookup: CDR1 SGHTA, CDR2 FQGNSA. CDR3 size: 14 residues. CDR3 in amino acids: CASSQTAGGAGRFF. In DNA, the CDR3 is TGTGCCAGCAGCCAAACTGCAGGGGGCGCTGGTCGGTTCTTC.

The rearrangement uses TRBV6-6 and TRBJ2-1, with 9 bases that match TRBD2. Germline V lookup: CDR1 MNHNY, CDR2 SVGAGI (reference sequence). V shed 7 bases, J shed 12 bases, and the junction held 4 bases outside the gene matches. The CDR3 spans 11 residues. CDR3 sequence: CASKEAGGQFF. The CDR3 nucleotides read TGTGCCAGCAAAGAAGCGGGGGGGCAGTTCTTC.

The rearrangement links TRBV28 to TRBJ1-6; D may be TRBD1 (6 bases). The CDR3 runs to 17 residues. The V end was cut by 3 bases, the J end by 4 bases, with 16 bases between. The V gene's germline CDR1 is MDHEN and CDR2 SYDVKM. CDR3: CASSFGKDRFYNSPLHF. The CDR3 region has the DNA TGTGCCAGCAGTTTTGGCAAAGACAGGTTTTATAATTCACCCCTCCACTTT.